This record concerns one TCR beta chain sequence. The data were taken from a study of blood T cell repertoires in COVID-19. Recruited during active infection, patients (from Seattle) were subsequently followed longitudinally. Unmatched junction bases numbered 9, after V lost 5 bases and J lost 6 bases. The V gene's germline CDR1 is KGHSH and CDR2 LQKENI. The CDR3 is 15 residues long. In the source study's methods: Reference gene primers were amplified, and this amplification served to estimate nucleated cell counts. Sequenced by immunoSEQ multiplex PCR; TCRdb stores in-frame clones only, minus some. V and J calls and clone size are as listed in that table; D and trimming were resolved from the DNA. The sample includes around 330,000 clones, about 91% of them seen just once.

V is TRBV18 and J is TRBJ2-4; 8 bases map to TRBD1. This clonotype was sampled from a woman in her twenties or thirties with COVID-19, enrolled during active disease. Sequenced material: peripheral blood. This chain's CDR3 is CASSAGGQGGNIQYF. The CDR3 region has the DNA TGTGCCAGCTCAGCGGGCGGACAGGGTGGAAACATTCAGTACTTC.